A selection of T cell receptor beta chains follows, all from one sample in a study of CD8 T cells in Susac syndrome. TCRdb called the immunoSEQ multiplex PCR reads again in MiXCR, with one record for every CDR3 protein. The profile shows approximately 150,000 distinct CDR3 sequences, approximately 94% of them singletons. Specimen: CD4+ T cells from PBMCs. The origin of the receptors is a human donor with multiple sclerosis. The CDR3 runs from the conserved cysteine through the conserved F or W. Each record gives: clone size, J gene, V gene, CDR3 protein. Clone size is given for some rows only: seen once, a few or many times, or a class if the clone is expanded.

- TRBJ2-7 TRBV30 CAGTGTWNEQYF
- TRBJ2-6 TRBV4-2 CASSPLGLPSGANVLTF
- TRBJ1-1 TRBV14 CASSRSLNTEAFF
few TRBJ2-7 TRBV18 CASSPGRSYEQYF
- TRBJ2-1 TRBV13 CASSLVGTYNEQFF
- TRBJ1-6 TRBV9 CASSVAPGTGDSPLHF
- TRBJ2-1 TRBV7-3 CASSLSLTYNEQFF
once TRBJ2-5 TRBV27 CASTNRGTHQETQYF
- TRBJ2-3 TRBV7-9 CASSRQGVDTQYF
- TRBJ2-7 TRBV4-1 CASSFGPNDRGSSYEQYF
- TRBJ2-3 TRBV5-6 CASSPTGSTDTQYF
- TRBJ2-1 TRBV5-1 CASSPQGTENYNEQFF
- TRBJ2-2 TRBV12-3/TRBV12-4 CASSNRATGELFF
- TRBJ2-2 TRBV10-3 CATSLAGGGTGELFF
- TRBJ2-2 TRBV14 CASSRRLVAATGELFF
- TRBJ2-1 TRBV2 CASFTGRGSYNEQFF
- TRBJ2-7 TRBV12-3/TRBV12-4 CASSLNYRAPEYF
- TRBJ1-2 TRBV28 CASSTMGLSPYGYTF